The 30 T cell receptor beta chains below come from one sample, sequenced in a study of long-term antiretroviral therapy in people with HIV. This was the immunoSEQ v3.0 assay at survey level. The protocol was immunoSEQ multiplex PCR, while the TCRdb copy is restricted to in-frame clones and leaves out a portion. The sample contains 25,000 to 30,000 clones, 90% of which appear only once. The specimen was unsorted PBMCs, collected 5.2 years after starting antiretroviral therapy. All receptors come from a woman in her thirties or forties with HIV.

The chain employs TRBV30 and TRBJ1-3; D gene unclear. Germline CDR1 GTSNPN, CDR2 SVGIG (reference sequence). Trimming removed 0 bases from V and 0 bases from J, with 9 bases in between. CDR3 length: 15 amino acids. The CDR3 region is CAWSVYRDSGNTIYF. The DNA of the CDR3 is TGTGCCTGGAGTGTTTACCGCGACTCTGGAAACACCATATATTTT. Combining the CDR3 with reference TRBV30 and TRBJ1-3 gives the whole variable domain SQTIHQWPATLVQPVGSPLSLECTVEGTSNPNLYWYRQAAGRGLQLLFYSVGIGQISSEVPQNLSASRPQDRQFILSSKKLLLSDSGFYLCAWSVYRDSGNTIYFGEGSWLTVV.

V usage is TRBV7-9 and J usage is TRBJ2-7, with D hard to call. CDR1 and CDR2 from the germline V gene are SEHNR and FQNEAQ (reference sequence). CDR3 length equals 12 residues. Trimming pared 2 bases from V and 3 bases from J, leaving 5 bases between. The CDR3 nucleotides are TGTGCCAGCAGCTTAAGCGTCTACGAGCAGTACTTC. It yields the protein CASSLSVYEQYF.

CDR3 DNA sequence: TGCAGCGTTGACTGGGGGGACCAGGGGAGAACAGATACGCAGTATTTT. Its protein product is CSVDWGDQGRTDTQYF. The genes are TRBV29-1 and TRBJ2-3; D tentatively reads TRBD1 or TRBD2 (6 bases each). This CDR3 contains 16 residues. Germline assignment: CDR1 SQVTM and CDR2 ANQGSEA. Trimming took 3 bases from V and 3 from J, leaving 19 bases between them.

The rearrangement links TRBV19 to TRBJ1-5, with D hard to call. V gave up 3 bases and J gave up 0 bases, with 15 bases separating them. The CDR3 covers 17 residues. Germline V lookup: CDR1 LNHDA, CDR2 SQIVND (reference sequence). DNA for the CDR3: TGTGCCAGTAGTATGGGCGATCTGGTCGGTAGCAATCAGCCCCAGCATTTT. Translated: CASSMGDLVGSNQPQHF.

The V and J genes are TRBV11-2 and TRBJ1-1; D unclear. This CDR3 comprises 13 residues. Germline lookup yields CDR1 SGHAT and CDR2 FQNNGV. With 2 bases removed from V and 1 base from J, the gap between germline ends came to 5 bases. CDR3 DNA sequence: TGTGCCAGCAGCTTAAGTACGAACACTGAAGCTTTCTTT. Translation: CASSLSTNTEAFF.

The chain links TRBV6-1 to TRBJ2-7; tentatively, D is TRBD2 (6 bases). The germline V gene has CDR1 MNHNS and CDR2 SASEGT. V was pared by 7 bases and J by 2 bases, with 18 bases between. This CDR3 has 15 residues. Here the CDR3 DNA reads TGTGCCAGCACCCCGGTTAGGGACTTGGCCTACGAGCAGTACTTC. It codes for CASTPVRDLAYEQYF.

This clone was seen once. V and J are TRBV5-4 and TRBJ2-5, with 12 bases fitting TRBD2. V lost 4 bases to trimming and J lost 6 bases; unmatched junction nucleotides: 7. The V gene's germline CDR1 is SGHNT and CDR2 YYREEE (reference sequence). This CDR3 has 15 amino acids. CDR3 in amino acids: CASSSGLAGTQTQYF. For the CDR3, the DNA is TGTGCCAGCAGCAGTGGACTAGCGGGAACCCAGACCCAGTACTTC. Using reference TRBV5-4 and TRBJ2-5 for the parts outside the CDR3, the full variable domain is ETGVTQSPTHLIKTRGQQVTLRCSSQSGHNTVSWYQQALGQGPQFIFQYYREEENGRGNFPPRFSGLQFPNYSSELNVNALELDDSALYLCASSSGLAGTQTQYFGPGTRLLVL.

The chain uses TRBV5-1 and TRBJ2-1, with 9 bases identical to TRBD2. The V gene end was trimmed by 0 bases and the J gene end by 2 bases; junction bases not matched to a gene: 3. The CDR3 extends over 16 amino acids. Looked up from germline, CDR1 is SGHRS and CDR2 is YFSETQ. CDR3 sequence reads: CASSLASSGTYNEQFF. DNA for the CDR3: TGCGCCAGCAGCTTGGCCTCTAGCGGGACCTACAATGAGCAGTTCTTC. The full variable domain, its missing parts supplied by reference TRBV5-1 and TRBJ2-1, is KAGVTQTPRYLIKTRGQQVTLSCSPISGHRSVSWYQQTPGQGLQFLFEYFSETQRNKGNFPGRFSGRQFSNSRSEMNVSTLELGDSALYLCASSLASSGTYNEQFFGPGTRLTVL.

This CDR3 is CASSISGTIPEAFF. CDR3 sequence (DNA): TGTGCCAGTAGTATCTCTGGGACGATTCCTGAAGCTTTCTTT. The V call is TRBV19, the J call TRBJ1-1; a weak D match, TRBD1 (5 bases). Between the trimmed V and J ends, which lost 3 bases and 6 bases, there was a span of 14 bases. The CDR3 totals 14 residues. Germline V lookup: CDR1 LNHDA, CDR2 SQIVND (reference sequence).

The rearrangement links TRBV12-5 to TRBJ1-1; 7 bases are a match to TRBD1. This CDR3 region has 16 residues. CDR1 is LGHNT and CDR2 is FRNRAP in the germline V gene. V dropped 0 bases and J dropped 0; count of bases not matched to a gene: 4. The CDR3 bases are TGTGCTAGTGGTTTGGTACTTACAGGGGTGAACACTGAAGCTTTCTTT. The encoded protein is CASGLVLTGVNTEAFF.

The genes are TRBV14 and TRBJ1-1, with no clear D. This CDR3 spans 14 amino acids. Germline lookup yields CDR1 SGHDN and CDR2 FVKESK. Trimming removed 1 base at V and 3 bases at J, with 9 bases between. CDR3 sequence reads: CASSQVGLDTEAFF. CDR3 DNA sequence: TGTGCCAGCAGCCAAGTGGGCTTGGACACTGAAGCTTTCTTT.

The CDR3 loop is CATSVAQAFYNEQFF. For the CDR3, the DNA is TGTGCCACCAGCGTCGCCCAGGCTTTCTACAATGAGCAGTTCTTC. The chain recombines TRBV15 with TRBJ2-1, with no clear D. The CDR3 loop spans 15 amino acids. CDR1 LNHNV and CDR2 YYDKDF come from the germline V gene (reference sequence). With 5 bases removed from V and 3 bases from J, the gap between germline ends came to 14 bases.

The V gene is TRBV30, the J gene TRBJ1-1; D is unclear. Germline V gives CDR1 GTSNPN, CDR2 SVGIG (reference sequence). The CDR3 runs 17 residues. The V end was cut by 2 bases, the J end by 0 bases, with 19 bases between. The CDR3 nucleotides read TGTGCCTGGAGTTCCGGGCTTGGGGTCTCCTTGAACACTGAAGCTTTCTTT. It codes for CAWSSGLGVSLNTEAFF. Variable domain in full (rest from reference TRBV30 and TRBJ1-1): SQTIHQWPATLVQPVGSPLSLECTVEGTSNPNLYWYRQAAGRGLQLLFYSVGIGQISSEVPQNLSASRPQDRQFILSSKKLLLSDSGFYLCAWSSGLGVSLNTEAFFGQGTRLTVV.

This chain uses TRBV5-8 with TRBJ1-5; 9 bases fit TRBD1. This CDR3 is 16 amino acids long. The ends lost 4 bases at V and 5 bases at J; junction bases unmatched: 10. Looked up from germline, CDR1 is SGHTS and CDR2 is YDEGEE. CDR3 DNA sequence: TGTGCCAGCAGCCTTAGGGTAGGGACAGGGCATCAGCCCCAGCATTTT. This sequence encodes CASSLRVGTGHQPQHF.

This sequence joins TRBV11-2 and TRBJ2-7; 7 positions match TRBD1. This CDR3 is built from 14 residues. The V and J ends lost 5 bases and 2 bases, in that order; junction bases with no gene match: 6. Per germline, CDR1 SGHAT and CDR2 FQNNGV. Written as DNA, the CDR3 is TGTGCCAGCAGCCTCGACAGGGTGGCCTACGAGCAGTACTTC. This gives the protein CASSLDRVAYEQYF.

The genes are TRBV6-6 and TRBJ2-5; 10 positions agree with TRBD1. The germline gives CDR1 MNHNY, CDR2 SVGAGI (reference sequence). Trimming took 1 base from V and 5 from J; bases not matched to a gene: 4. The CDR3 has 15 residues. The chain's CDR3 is CASSYWDRGGETQYF. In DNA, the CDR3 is TGTGCCAGCAGTTACTGGGACAGGGGCGGTGAGACCCAGTACTTC.

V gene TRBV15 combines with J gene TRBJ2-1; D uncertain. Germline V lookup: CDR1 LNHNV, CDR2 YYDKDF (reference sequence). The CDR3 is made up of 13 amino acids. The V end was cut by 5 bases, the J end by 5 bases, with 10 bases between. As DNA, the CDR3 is TGTGCCACCAGCGAATCTATCGACAATGAGCAGTTCTTC. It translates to CATSESIDNEQFF.

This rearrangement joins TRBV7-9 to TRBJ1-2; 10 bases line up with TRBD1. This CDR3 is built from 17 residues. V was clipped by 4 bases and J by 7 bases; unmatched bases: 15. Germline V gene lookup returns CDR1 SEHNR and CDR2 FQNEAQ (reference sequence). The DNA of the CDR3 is TGTGCCAGCAGCTGGGATAGGGACAGGGGCGTTTTAAGTGGCTACACCTTC. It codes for CASSWDRDRGVLSGYTF.

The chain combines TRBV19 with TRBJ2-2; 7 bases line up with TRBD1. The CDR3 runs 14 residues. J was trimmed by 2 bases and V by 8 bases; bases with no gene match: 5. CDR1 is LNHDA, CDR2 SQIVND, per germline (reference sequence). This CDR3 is CASRNRGNTGELFF. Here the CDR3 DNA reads TGTGCCAGTCGAAACAGGGGTAACACCGGGGAGCTGTTTTTT. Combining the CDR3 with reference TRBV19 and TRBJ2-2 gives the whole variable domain DGGITQSPKYLFRKEGQNVTLSCEQNLNHDAMYWYRQDPGQGLRLIYYSQIVNDFQKGDIAEGYSVSREKKESFPLTVTSAQKNPTAFYLCASRNRGNTGELFFGEGSRLTVL.

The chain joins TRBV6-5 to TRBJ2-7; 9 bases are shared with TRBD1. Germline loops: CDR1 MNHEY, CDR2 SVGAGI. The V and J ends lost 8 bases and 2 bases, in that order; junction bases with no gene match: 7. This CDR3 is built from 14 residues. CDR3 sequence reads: CASATGGLAYEQYF. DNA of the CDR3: TGTGCCAGCGCTACAGGGGGCCTAGCCTACGAGCAGTACTTC.

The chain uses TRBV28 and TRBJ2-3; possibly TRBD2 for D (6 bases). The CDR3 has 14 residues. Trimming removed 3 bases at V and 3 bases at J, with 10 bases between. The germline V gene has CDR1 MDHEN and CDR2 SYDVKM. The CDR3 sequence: CASSFGGWTDTQYF. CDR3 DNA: TGTGCCAGCAGTTTTGGGGGGTGGACAGATACGCAGTATTTT.

This chain's CDR3 is CASSSTSPVGEQFF. For the CDR3, the DNA is TGTGCCAGCAGCTCCACTAGCCCGGTGGGTGAGCAGTTCTTC. The chain has TRBV13 and TRBJ2-1; TRBD2 might be the D (6 bases). Germline CDR1 PRHDT, CDR2 FYEKMQ (reference sequence). This CDR3 is built from 14 residues. V was clipped by 4 bases and J by 9 bases, with 16 bases between them.

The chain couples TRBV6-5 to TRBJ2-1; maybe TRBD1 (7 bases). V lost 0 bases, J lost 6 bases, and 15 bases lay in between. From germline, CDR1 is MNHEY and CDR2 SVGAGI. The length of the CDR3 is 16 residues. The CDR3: CASSYSSRQGGNEQFF. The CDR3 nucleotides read TGTGCCAGCAGTTACTCCTCGAGGCAGGGGGGCAATGAGCAGTTCTTC.

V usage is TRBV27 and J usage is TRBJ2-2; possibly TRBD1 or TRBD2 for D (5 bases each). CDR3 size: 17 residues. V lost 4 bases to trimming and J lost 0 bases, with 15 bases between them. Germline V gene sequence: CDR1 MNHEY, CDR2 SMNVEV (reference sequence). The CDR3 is CASSSNLGTANTGELFF. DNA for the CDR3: TGTGCCAGCAGTTCCAACCTCGGGACGGCGAACACCGGGGAGCTGTTTTTT.

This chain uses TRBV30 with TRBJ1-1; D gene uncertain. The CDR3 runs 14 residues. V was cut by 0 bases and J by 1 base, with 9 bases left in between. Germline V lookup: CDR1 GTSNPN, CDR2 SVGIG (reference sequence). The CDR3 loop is CAWSVYRRNTEAFF. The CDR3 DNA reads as TGTGCCTGGAGTGTGTACCGGAGGAACACTGAAGCTTTCTTT.

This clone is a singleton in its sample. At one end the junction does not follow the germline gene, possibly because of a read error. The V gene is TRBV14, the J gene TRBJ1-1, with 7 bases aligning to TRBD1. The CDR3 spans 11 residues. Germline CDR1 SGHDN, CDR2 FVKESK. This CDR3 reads CASSQGMGQYF. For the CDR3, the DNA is TGTGCCAGCAGCCAAGGGATGGGACAGTACTTT. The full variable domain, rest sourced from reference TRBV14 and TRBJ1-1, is EAGVTQFPSHSVIEKGQTVTLRCDPISGHDNLYWYRRVMGKEIKFLLHFVKESKQDESGMPNNRFLAERTGGTYSTLKVQPAELEDSGVYFCASSQGMGQYFGQGTRLTVV.

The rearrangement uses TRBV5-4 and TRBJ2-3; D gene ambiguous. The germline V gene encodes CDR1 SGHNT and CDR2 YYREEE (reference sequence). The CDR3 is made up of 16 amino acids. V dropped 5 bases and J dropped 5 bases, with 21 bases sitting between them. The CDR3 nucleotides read TGTGCCAGCAGTGAAATCTACCAGACCGCGGAAGATACGCAGTATTTT. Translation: CASSEIYQTAEDTQYF.

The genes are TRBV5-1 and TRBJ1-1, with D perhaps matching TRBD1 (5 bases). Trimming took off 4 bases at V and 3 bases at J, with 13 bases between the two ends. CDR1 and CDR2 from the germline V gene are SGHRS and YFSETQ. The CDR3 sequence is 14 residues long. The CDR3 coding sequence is TGCGCCAGCAGCCCTACGGGGCGCGACACTGAAGCTTTCTTT. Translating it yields CASSPTGRDTEAFF.

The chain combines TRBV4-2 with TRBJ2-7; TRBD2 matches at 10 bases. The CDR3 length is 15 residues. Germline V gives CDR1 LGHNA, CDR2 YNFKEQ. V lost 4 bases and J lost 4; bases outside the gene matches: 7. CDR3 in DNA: TGTGCCAGCAGCCTCGCCGGGACTAGCGTTTACGAGCAGTACTTC. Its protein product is CASSLAGTSVYEQYF.

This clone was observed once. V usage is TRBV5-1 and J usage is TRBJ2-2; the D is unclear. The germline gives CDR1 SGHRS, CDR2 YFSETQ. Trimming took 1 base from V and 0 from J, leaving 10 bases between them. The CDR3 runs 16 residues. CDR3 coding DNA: TGCGCCAGCAGCTTGAAAGCGTCGGCGAACACCGGGGAGCTGTTTTTT. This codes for CASSLKASANTGELFF.